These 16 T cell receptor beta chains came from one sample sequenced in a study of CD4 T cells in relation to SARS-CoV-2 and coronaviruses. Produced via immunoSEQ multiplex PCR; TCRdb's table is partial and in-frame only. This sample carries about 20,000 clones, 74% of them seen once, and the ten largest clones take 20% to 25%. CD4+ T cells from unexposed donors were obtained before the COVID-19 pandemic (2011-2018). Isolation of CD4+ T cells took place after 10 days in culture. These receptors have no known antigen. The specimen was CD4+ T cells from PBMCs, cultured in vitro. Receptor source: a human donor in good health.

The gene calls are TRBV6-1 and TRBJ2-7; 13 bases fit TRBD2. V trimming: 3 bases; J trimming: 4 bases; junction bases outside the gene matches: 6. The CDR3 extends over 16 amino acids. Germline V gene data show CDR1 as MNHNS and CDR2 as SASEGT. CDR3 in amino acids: CASSDRAGLAGYEQYF. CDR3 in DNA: TGTGCCAGCAGTGACAGGGCGGGACTAGCGGGATACGAGCAGTACTTC.

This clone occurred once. CDR3 coding DNA: TGTGCCAGCAGCTTGACAGGGAGCAATCAGCCCCAGCATTTT. Residues: CASSLTGSNQPQHF. The chain has TRBV5-4 and TRBJ1-5, with a weak D call TRBD1 (6 bases). The CDR3 contains 14 residues. The ends were cut back, 1 base at V and 1 base at J, with 6 bases in the middle. Germline lookup yields CDR1 SGHNT and CDR2 YYREEE (reference sequence).

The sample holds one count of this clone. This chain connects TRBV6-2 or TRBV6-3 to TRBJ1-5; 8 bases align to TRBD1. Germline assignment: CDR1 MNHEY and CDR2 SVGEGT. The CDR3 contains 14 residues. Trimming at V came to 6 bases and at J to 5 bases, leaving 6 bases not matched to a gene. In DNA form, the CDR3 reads TGTGCCAGCAGCCGCCAGGGGGCCGATCAGCCCCAGCATTTT. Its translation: CASSRQGADQPQHF.

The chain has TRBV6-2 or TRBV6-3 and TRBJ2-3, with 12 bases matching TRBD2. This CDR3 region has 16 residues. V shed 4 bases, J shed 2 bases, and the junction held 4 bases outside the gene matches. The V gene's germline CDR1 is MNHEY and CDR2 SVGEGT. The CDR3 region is CASSSRLAGDTDTQYF. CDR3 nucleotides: TGTGCCAGCAGTTCTCGACTAGCGGGGGACACAGATACGCAGTATTTT.

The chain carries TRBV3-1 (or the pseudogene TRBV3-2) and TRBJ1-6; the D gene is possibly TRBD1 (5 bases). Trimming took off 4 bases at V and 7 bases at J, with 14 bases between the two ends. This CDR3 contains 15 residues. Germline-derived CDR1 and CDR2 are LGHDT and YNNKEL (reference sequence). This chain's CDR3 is CASSLGGADNSPLHF. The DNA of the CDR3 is TGTGCCAGCAGCCTAGGAGGGGCCGACAATTCACCCCTCCACTTT.

CDR3 in amino acids: CAWSVPQGQMDSPLHF. The CDR3 DNA reads as TGTGCCTGGAGTGTACCGCAGGGGCAAATGGATTCACCCCTCCACTTT. The genes are TRBV30 and TRBJ1-6, with D possibly matching TRBD1 (6 bases). Trimming left V 0 bases short and J 8 bases short, with 17 bases between. Per the germline V gene, CDR1 is GTSNPN and CDR2 is SVGIG (reference sequence). The CDR3 is 16 amino acids.

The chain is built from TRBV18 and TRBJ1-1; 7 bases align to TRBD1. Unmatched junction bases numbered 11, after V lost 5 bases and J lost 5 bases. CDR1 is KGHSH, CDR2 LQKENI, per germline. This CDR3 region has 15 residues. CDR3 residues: CASSSEGGTRTEAFF. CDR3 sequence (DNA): TGTGCCAGCTCATCGGAAGGGGGCACGAGAACTGAAGCTTTCTTT.

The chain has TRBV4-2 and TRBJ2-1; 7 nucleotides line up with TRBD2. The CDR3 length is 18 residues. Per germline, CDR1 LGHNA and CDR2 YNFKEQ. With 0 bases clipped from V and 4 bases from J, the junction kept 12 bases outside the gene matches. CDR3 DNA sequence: TGTGCCAGCAGCCAAGATGGCCTAGAGCGGGAACAATACAATGAGCAGTTCTTC. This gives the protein CASSQDGLEREQYNEQFF.

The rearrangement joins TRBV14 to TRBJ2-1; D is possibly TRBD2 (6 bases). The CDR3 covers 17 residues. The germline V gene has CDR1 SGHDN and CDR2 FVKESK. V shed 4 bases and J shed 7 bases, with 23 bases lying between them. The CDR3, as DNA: TGTGCCAGCAGCCCCCTGAGGGGTAGCGGCATGAGGAATGAGCAGTTCTTC. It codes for CASSPLRGSGMRNEQFF.

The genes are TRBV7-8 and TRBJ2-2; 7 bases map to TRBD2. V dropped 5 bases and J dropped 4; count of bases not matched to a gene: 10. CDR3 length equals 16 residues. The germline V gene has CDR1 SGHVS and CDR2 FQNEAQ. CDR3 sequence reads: CASSPPLREGTGELFF. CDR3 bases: TGTGCCAGCAGCCCCCCTCTAAGGGAGGGCACCGGGGAGCTGTTTTTT.

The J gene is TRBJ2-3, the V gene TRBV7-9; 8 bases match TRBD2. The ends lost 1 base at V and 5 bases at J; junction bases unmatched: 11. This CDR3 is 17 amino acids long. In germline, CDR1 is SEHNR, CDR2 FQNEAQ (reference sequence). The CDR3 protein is CASSLDRGGSPGDTQYF. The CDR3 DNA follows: TGTGCCAGCAGCTTAGATCGCGGGGGGTCTCCAGGAGATACGCAGTATTTT.

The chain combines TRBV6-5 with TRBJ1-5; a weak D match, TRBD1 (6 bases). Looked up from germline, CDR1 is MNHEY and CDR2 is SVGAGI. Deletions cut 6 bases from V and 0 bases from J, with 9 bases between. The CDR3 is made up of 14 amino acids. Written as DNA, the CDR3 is TGTGCCAGCAGCCAGGGGAATAGCAATCAGCCCCAGCATTTT. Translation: CASSQGNSNQPQHF.

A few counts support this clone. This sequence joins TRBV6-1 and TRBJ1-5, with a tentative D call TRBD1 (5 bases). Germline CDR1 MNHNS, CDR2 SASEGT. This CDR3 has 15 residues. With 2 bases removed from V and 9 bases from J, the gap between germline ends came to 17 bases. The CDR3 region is CASSESPRGDRPQHF. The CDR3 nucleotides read TGTGCCAGCAGTGAAAGCCCGCGGGGCGATCGGCCCCAGCATTTT.

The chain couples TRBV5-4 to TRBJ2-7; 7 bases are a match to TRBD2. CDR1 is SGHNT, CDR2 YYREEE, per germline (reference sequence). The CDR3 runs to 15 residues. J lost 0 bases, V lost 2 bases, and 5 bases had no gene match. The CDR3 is CASSFGLADSYEQYF. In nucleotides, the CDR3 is TGTGCCAGCAGCTTCGGTCTAGCGGACTCCTACGAGCAGTACTTC.

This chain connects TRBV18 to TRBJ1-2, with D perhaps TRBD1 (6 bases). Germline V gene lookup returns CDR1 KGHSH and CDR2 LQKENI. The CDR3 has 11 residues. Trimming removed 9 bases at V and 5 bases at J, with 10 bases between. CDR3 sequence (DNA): TGTGCCAGTTCCGACAGGTATGGCTACACCTTC. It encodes CASSDRYGYTF.

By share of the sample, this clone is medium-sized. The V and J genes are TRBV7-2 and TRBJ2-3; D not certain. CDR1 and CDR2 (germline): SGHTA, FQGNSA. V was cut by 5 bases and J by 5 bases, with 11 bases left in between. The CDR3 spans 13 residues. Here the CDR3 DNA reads TGTGCCAGCAGCCCGTTTGTGAGAGATACGCAGTATTTT. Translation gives CASSPFVRDTQYF.